Listed here are 28 T cell receptor beta chains from one sample, sequenced in a study of shared clonotypes between healthy human individuals. Clones were read by immunoSEQ multiplex PCR, and TCRdb kept only the in-frame ones, dropping some. The data show about 1.4 million clones, around 97% seen once. The sequenced material came from naive CD4+ T cells sorted from blood. The sample's subset: CD45RA+ positively selected. The source is a man aged 25-45 years in good health.

This clone has a single count. This rearrangement joins TRBV5-6 to TRBJ1-2; tentatively, D is TRBD1 (6 bases). V lost 3 bases to trimming and J lost 5 bases, with 8 bases between them. Germline V gene sequence: CDR1 SGHDT, CDR2 YYEEEE. This CDR3 comprises 12 residues. The CDR3: CASSSGVYGYTF. CDR3 bases: TGTGCCAGCAGCTCAGGGGTATATGGCTACACCTTC.

This chain joins TRBV4-3 and TRBJ2-5; no definite D call. Trimming cost V 3 bases and J 2 bases, with 7 bases left between them. The CDR3 is made up of 13 amino acids. Germline V gene sequence: CDR1 LGHNA, CDR2 YSLEER. The CDR3 here is CASSHAVQETQYF. The CDR3 DNA follows: TGCGCCAGCAGCCACGCGGTTCAAGAGACCCAGTACTTC.

V and J are TRBV11-2 and TRBJ1-1; 8 positions agree with TRBD1. The CDR3 is 16 amino acids. Germline lookup yields CDR1 SGHAT and CDR2 FQNNGV. V shed 3 bases and J 1 base; nucleotides not matched to a gene: 7. CDR3 DNA: TGTGCCAGCAGCTTTTACCGTGGACAGGGGAACACTGAAGCTTTCTTT. Translation gives CASSFYRGQGNTEAFF.

The chain links TRBV30 to TRBJ2-7; D possibly corresponds to TRBD1 (6 bases). Trimming cost V 1 base and J 3 bases, with 19 bases left between them. Germline values: CDR1 GTSNPN, CDR2 SVGIG (reference sequence). The CDR3 length is 16 residues. The CDR3 sequence: CAWSAFRTAVDYEQYF. DNA of the CDR3: TGTGCCTGGAGTGCCTTCCGGACAGCTGTAGACTACGAGCAGTACTTC. The entire variable domain, with the rest obtained from reference TRBV30 and TRBJ2-7, is as follows: SQTIHQWPATLVQPVGSPLSLECTVEGTSNPNLYWYRQAAGRGLQLLFYSVGIGQISSEVPQNLSASRPQDRQFILSSKKLLLSDSGFYLCAWSAFRTAVDYEQYFGPGTRLTVT.

The chain recombines TRBV9 with TRBJ1-1; maybe TRBD1 (5 bases). The length of the CDR3 is 14 residues. Germline V gene sequence: CDR1 SGDLS, CDR2 YYNGEE. V shed 0 bases and J shed 8 bases, with 14 bases lying between them. The CDR3 DNA reads TGTGCCAGCAGCGTAGGGGTCCAGGGAATAGAAGCTTTCTTT. Amino acid sequence: CASSVGVQGIEAFF.

The CDR3, as DNA: TGTGCCAGCAGCTTTGGGGATAATCAGCCCCAGCATTTT. Its translation: CASSFGDNQPQHF. The chain has TRBV11-2 and TRBJ1-5; unclear D gene. CDR1 is SGHAT, CDR2 FQNNGV, per germline. V was trimmed by 3 bases and J by 4 bases, leaving 7 bases between them. The length of the CDR3 is 13 residues.

This chain joins TRBV5-4 and TRBJ2-7, with 7 nucleotides matching TRBD1. CDR1 and CDR2 (germline): SGHNT, YYREEE (reference sequence). The CDR3 is 13 residues long. Germline trimming cut 3 bases from V and 3 bases from J; bases unmatched to any gene: 3. Here the CDR3 DNA reads TGTGCCAGCAGCTCGGGACAGAACTACGAGCAGTACTTC. This codes for CASSSGQNYEQYF.

This clone was recorded a few times. The V call is TRBV30, the J call TRBJ1-2; D uncertain. Looked up from germline, CDR1 is GTSNPN and CDR2 is SVGIG (reference sequence). Between the trimmed V and J ends, which lost 1 base and 5 bases, there was a span of 11 bases. CDR3 length equals 13 residues. This CDR3 reads CAWSGEQRYGYTF. The CDR3 coding sequence is TGTGCCTGGAGTGGGGAGCAGAGATATGGCTACACCTTC.

The chain uses TRBV7-3 and TRBJ2-2, with D possibly being TRBD1 or TRBD2 (5 bases each). Germline CDR1 is SGHTA and CDR2 is FQGTGA. The CDR3 contains 14 residues. V lost 5 bases and J lost 4, with 11 bases in between. Here the CDR3 DNA reads TGTGCCAGCAGCCCTAAGAGGGGCACCGGGGAGCTGTTTTTT. It yields the protein CASSPKRGTGELFF.

This clone was recorded once. V is TRBV10-2 and J is TRBJ2-1; D ambiguous. This CDR3 contains 14 residues. V lost 1 base to trimming and J lost 1 base, with 5 bases between them. The germline V gene encodes CDR1 WSHSY and CDR2 SAAADI. The DNA of the CDR3 is TGCGCCAGCAGTGAGTTCTCGTCCTACAATGAGCAGTTCTTC. Translated: CASSEFSSYNEQFF.

V is TRBV4-1 and J is TRBJ1-5; tentatively, D is TRBD1 (5 bases). CDR1 and CDR2 from the germline V gene are MGHRA and YSYEKL. CDR3 length equals 15 residues. The V end lost 0 bases, the J end lost 4 bases, and 10 bases lay between the germline ends. The CDR3 sequence: CASSQDQGSNQPQHF. The CDR3 DNA is TGCGCCAGCAGCCAAGACCAGGGTAGTAATCAGCCCCAGCATTTT.

The J gene is TRBJ1-5, the V gene TRBV2; D uncertain. Germline CDR1 reads SNHLY; CDR2 reads FYNNEI. With 2 bases removed from V and 2 bases from J, the gap between germline ends came to 10 bases. The CDR3 totals 15 residues. The CDR3 spells CASSETGSGNQPQHF. In DNA, the CDR3 is TGTGCCAGCAGTGAAACGGGGTCCGGCAATCAGCCCCAGCATTTT.

A remark on this clone: Other DNA sequences of this sample code for an identical CDR3. The chain joins TRBV6-5 to TRBJ2-5, with no clear D. Germline values: CDR1 MNHEY, CDR2 SVGAGI. The CDR3 sequence is 11 residues long. V lost 5 bases, J lost 5 bases, and 6 bases lay in between. CDR3 sequence (DNA): TGTGCCAGCAGTCCCGGCGAGACCCAGTACTTC. Translation gives CASSPGETQYF.

The genes are TRBV19 and TRBJ2-1; 10 bases fit TRBD2. CDR3 size: 15 residues. Germline-derived CDR1 and CDR2 are LNHDA and SQIVND (reference sequence). After removal of 7 bases from V and 1 base from J, the junction contained 4 bases not matched to a gene. CDR3 bases: TGTGCCAGTAAAGGAGCGGGAGGGTCCTACAATGAGCAGTTCTTC. Translated: CASKGAGGSYNEQFF.

This clone came up a few times. Other DNA sequences in the sample encode the same CDR3. The gene calls are TRBV5-1 and TRBJ2-2; D is undetermined. The CDR3 sequence is 11 residues long. Looked up from germline, CDR1 is SGHRS and CDR2 is YFSETQ. V lost 0 bases, J lost 6 bases, and 0 bases lay in between. In DNA form, the CDR3 reads TGCGCCAGCAGCTTGGCCGGGGAGCTGTTTTTT. This translates into CASSLAGELFF.

This clone was seen a single time. The rearrangement links TRBV15 to TRBJ1-1, with a weak D call TRBD1 (6 bases). V lost 3 bases to trimming and J lost 1 base, with 9 bases between them. The germline CDR1 and CDR2 sequences are LNHNV and YYDKDF (reference sequence). This CDR3 comprises 14 residues. CDR3 nucleotide sequence: TGTGCCACCAGCAGGCAGGGGAGGAACACTGAAGCTTTCTTT. It is translated as CATSRQGRNTEAFF.

The chain is built from TRBV27 and TRBJ1-1; D is perhaps TRBD1 (5 bases). V was pared by 3 bases and J by 3 bases, with 11 bases between. The CDR3 extends over 14 amino acids. CDR1 is MNHEY, CDR2 SMNVEV, per germline (reference sequence). CDR3 DNA: TGTGCCAGCAGTTTTCTAGGGGCCGACACTGAAGCTTTCTTT. Its translation: CASSFLGADTEAFF.

V usage is TRBV28 and J usage is TRBJ2-5, with D possibly matching TRBD1 (5 bases). Germline V lookup: CDR1 MDHEN, CDR2 SYDVKM. The CDR3 consists of 11 residues. The V end was cut by 6 bases, the J end by 5 bases, with 7 bases between. The DNA for the CDR3 is TGTGCCAGCAGCCACAGGGAGACCCAGTACTTC. Its translation: CASSHRETQYF.

The chain joins TRBV7-9 to TRBJ1-2; weak D call: TRBD1 (5 bases). CDR1 is SEHNR, CDR2 FQNEAQ, per germline (reference sequence). The CDR3 extends over 13 amino acids. V was pared by 1 base and J by 6 bases, with 9 bases between. The CDR3 coding sequence is TGTGCCAGCAGCTTAGTGGCAGGGAATGGCTACACCTTC. Amino acids: CASSLVAGNGYTF.

This clone has just one count. The V gene is TRBV5-6, the J gene TRBJ1-3; D is ambiguous. The CDR3 spans 16 residues. The germline V and J ends were trimmed by 2 bases and 4 bases, with 16 bases remaining between them. Germline lookup yields CDR1 SGHDT and CDR2 YYEEEE. This CDR3 is CASSFGPLSSGNTIYF. The CDR3 nucleotides read TGTGCCAGCAGCTTCGGGCCCCTGAGTAGCGGAAACACCATATATTTT.

This chain uses TRBV2 with TRBJ1-3, with a tentative D call TRBD1 (5 bases). Germline assignment: CDR1 SNHLY and CDR2 FYNNEI. Trimming took off 6 bases at V and 0 bases at J, with 6 bases between the two ends. CDR3 length: 13 residues. In DNA, the CDR3 is TGTGCCAGCAGACAGGACTCTGGAAACACCATATATTTT. Its translation: CASRQDSGNTIYF.

The V gene is TRBV10-3, the J gene TRBJ2-7; a possible D gene is TRBD2 (5 bases). The germline gives CDR1 ENHRY, CDR2 SYGVKD. There are 14 residues in the CDR3. V shed 10 bases and J shed 13 bases, with 29 bases lying between them. The CDR3 spells CATRGTIDSLAFYF. CDR3 coding DNA: TGTGCCACTCGAGGTACGATCGATTCCCTAGCTTTCTACTTC.

This sequence joins TRBV9 and TRBJ2-7; 14 bases are shared with TRBD2. Germline CDR1 is SGDLS and CDR2 is YYNGEE. The CDR3 covers 15 residues. J was trimmed by 3 bases and V by 4 bases; bases with no gene match: 3. This chain's CDR3 is CASSTGTSGSYEQYF. The CDR3, as DNA: TGTGCCAGCAGCACCGGGACTAGCGGGAGCTACGAGCAGTACTTC.

V and J are TRBV5-1 and TRBJ2-3; 8 positions match TRBD2. V was clipped by 2 bases and J by 4 bases; unmatched bases: 9. This CDR3 has 16 residues. Germline-derived CDR1 and CDR2 are SGHRS and YFSETQ. The CDR3 bases are TGCGCCAGCAGCTTAGAAGCGGGAGCTGGCCCAGATACGCAGTATTTT. Amino acids: CASSLEAGAGPDTQYF.

The genes are TRBV5-4 and TRBJ2-5; D gene unclear. Germline assignment: CDR1 SGHNT and CDR2 YYREEE (reference sequence). The CDR3 has 14 residues. With 1 base removed from V and 2 bases from J, the gap between germline ends came to 9 bases. The CDR3 sequence: CASSLIEPQETQYF. CDR3 DNA sequence: TGTGCCAGCAGCTTGATCGAGCCACAAGAGACCCAGTACTTC.

The V gene is TRBV5-1, the J gene TRBJ2-2, with D tentatively TRBD2 (6 bases). CDR3 length equals 15 residues. Trimming removed 1 base from V and 3 bases from J, with 10 bases in between. The germline V gene has CDR1 SGHRS and CDR2 YFSETQ. CDR3 coding DNA: TGCGCCAGCAGCTTGTTCGGAGGGTACACCGGGGAGCTGTTTTTT. It yields the protein CASSLFGGYTGELFF.

This clone appeared once. The chain employs TRBV5-1 and TRBJ1-4; D might be TRBD1 (5 bases). V was clipped by 4 bases and J by 8 bases, with 18 bases between them. This CDR3 comprises 15 residues. Germline values: CDR1 SGHRS, CDR2 YFSETQ. The CDR3 is CASSLGLAGVEKLFF. The CDR3 nucleotides are TGCGCCAGCAGCCTGGGACTAGCGGGAGTAGAAAAACTGTTTTTT.

V and J are TRBV5-5 and TRBJ2-7; 7 bases are shared with TRBD1. The CDR3 has 16 amino acids. Trimming at V came to 4 bases and at J to 0 bases, leaving 10 bases not matched to a gene. Per the germline V gene, CDR1 is SGHKS and CDR2 is YYEKEE (reference sequence). CDR3 nucleotides: TGTGCCAGCAGCAAGCCGGGACAGCAATACTCCTACGAGCAGTACTTC. Its translation: CASSKPGQQYSYEQYF.